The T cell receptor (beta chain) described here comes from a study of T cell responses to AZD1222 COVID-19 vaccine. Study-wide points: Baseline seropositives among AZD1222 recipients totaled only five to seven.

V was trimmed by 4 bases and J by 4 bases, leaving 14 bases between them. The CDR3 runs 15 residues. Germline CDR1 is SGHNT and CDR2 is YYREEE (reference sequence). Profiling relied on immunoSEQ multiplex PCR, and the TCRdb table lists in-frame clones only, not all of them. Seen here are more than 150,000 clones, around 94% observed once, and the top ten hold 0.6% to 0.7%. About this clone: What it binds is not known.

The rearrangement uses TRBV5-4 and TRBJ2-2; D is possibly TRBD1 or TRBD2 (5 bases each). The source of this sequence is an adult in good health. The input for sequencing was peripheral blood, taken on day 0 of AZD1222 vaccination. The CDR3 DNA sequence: TGTGCCAGCAGCATTTTTGGGACGGGCACCGGGGAGCTGTTTTTT. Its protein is CASSIFGTGTGELFF. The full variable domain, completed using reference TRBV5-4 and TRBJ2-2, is ETGVTQSPTHLIKTRGQQVTLRCSSQSGHNTVSWYQQALGQGPQFIFQYYREEENGRGNFPPRFSGLQFPNYSSELNVNALELDDSALYLCASSIFGTGTGELFFGEGSRLTVL.